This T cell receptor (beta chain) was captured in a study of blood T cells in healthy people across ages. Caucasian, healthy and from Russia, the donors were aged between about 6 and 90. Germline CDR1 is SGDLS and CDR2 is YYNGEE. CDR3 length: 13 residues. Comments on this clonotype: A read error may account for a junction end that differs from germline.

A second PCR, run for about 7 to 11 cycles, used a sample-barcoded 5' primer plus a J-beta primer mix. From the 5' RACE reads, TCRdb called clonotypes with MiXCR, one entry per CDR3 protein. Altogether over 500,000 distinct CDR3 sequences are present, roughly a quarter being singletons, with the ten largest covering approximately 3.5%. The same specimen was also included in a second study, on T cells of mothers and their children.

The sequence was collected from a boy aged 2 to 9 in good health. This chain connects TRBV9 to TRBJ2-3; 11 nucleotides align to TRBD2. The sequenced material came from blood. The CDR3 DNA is TGTGCCAGCAGCGACAGTCCTAGCGGGGGGTTTTTTTTT. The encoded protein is CASSDSPSGGFFF.